This T cell receptor beta chain emerged from a study of blood T cell repertoires in COVID-19. Study-level information: Nucleic acid was either cDNA or gDNA, and it came from T cells, B-cell-depleted T cells, or PBMCs.

Assay used: immunoSEQ multiplex PCR; TCRdb lists only in-frame clones, some missing. This sample carries fewer than 20,000 clones, 91% of them seen once, and the ten largest clones take about 7.7%. Germline lookup yields CDR1 SGHVS and CDR2 FQNEAQ. V lost 8 bases and J lost 3, with 14 bases in between. CDR3 length equals 13 residues. This TCR came from a human donor in a cohort sampled during active COVID-19. The sequenced material came from peripheral blood. This chain connects TRBV7-8 to TRBJ2-7, with TRBD2 as a possible D gene (5 bases). This CDR3 is CASGPYSDYEQYF. The CDR3 nucleotides are TGTGCCAGCGGACCGTATAGCGACTACGAGCAGTACTTC.